The next 24 T cell receptor beta chains were all read from a single sample in a study of T cell responses to AZD1222 COVID-19 vaccine. Assay: immunoSEQ multiplex PCR; the TCRdb copy retains only in-frame clones and omits some. The sample consists of some 150,000 clones, roughly nine tenths of them appearing once. Sequencing used peripheral blood, obtained on day 0 of AZD1222 vaccination. These TCRs come from an adult in good health.

The rearrangement joins TRBV29-1 to TRBJ2-7; D not resolved. The CDR3 consists of 11 residues. Trimming took off 4 bases at V and 5 bases at J, with 9 bases between the two ends. Germline V lookup: CDR1 SQVTM, CDR2 ANQGSEA. CDR3 loop: CSVGNRDEQYF. CDR3 DNA sequence: TGCAGCGTTGGAAACCGGGACGAGCAGTACTTC.

The gene calls are TRBV29-1 and TRBJ2-1; D ambiguous. Trimming cost V 5 bases and J 10 bases, with 6 bases left between them. The germline V gene has CDR1 SQVTM and CDR2 ANQGSEA. The CDR3 is 9 residues long. CDR3 sequence reads: CSVTREQFF. The CDR3 DNA reads as TGCAGCGTTACTCGGGAGCAGTTCTTC.

The rearrangement links TRBV14 to TRBJ2-2; TRBD2 matches 7 bases. V was pared by 5 bases and J by 2 bases, with 8 bases of the junction left unmatched. Germline V gene sequence: CDR1 SGHDN, CDR2 FVKESK. There are 16 residues in the CDR3. CDR3 bases: TGTGCCAGCAGCAGGCGTCTAGCGGACAACACCGGGGAGCTGTTTTTT. It codes for CASSRRLADNTGELFF.

The chain uses TRBV3-1 (or the pseudogene TRBV3-2) and TRBJ1-1, with D perhaps TRBD1 (5 bases). This CDR3 comprises 14 residues. CDR1 is LGHDT and CDR2 is YNNKEL in the germline V gene (reference sequence). V was clipped by 7 bases and J by 3 bases, with 15 bases between them. The CDR3 sequence: CASTENLGDTEAFF. CDR3 nucleotide sequence: TGTGCCAGCACCGAAAATTTGGGGGACACTGAAGCTTTCTTT.

This rearrangement joins TRBV18 to TRBJ2-3, with 11 bases identical to TRBD2. The CDR3 extends over 17 amino acids. The ends lost 3 bases at V and 4 bases at J; junction bases unmatched: 9. Germline assignment: CDR1 KGHSH and CDR2 LQKENI. The CDR3 here is CASSPALAGGSSDTQYF. DNA of the CDR3: TGTGCCAGCTCACCCGCCCTAGCGGGAGGTAGCTCAGATACGCAGTATTTT.

The gene calls are TRBV4-2 and TRBJ1-4, with D possibly TRBD1 on 5 matching bases. This CDR3 has 17 residues. The germline CDR1 and CDR2 sequences are LGHNA and YNFKEQ. Trimming shortened V by 4 bases and J by 8 bases, and 23 bases separated the two germline ends. Here the CDR3 reads CASSPGDRDGWREKLFF. The CDR3 DNA reads TGTGCCAGCAGCCCGGGAGACCGGGACGGATGGCGGGAAAAACTGTTTTTT.

The chain combines TRBV12-3 or TRBV12-4 with TRBJ1-2; D uncertain. Trimming took 5 bases from V and 4 from J, leaving 11 bases between them. The CDR3 spans 13 residues. This CDR3 is CASSRATSYGYTF. Written as DNA, the CDR3 is TGTGCCAGCAGTAGGGCAACAAGCTATGGCTACACCTTC.

The chain links TRBV28 to TRBJ1-4; D ambiguous. The CDR3 consists of 15 residues. CDR1 and CDR2 from the germline V gene are MDHEN and SYDVKM. Trimming took off 5 bases at V and 5 bases at J, with 15 bases between the two ends. The CDR3 DNA follows: TGTGCCAGCAGTGTCACGGACGTCCAGAATGAAAAACTGTTTTTT. It specifies CASSVTDVQNEKLFF.

The chain joins TRBV7-9 to TRBJ2-7; D is possibly TRBD1 or TRBD2 (5 bases each). Between the trimmed V and J ends, which lost 5 bases and 4 bases, there was a span of 24 bases. Germline CDR1 SEHNR, CDR2 FQNEAQ (reference sequence). The CDR3 is made up of 17 amino acids. The DNA for the CDR3 is TGTGCCAGCAGCCTCTTTGTCGGGACCGAGGTTACTTACGAGCAGTACTTC. Amino acids: CASSLFVGTEVTYEQYF.

This clone appeared once. The chain is built from TRBV7-3 and TRBJ2-2, with 7 positions matching TRBD1. Germline-derived CDR1 and CDR2 are SGHTA and FQGTGA. Losses at the gene ends were 3 bases for V and 5 bases for J; bases not matched to a gene: 0. The CDR3 extends over 13 amino acids. CDR3 protein: CASSFRGTGELFF. The CDR3 nucleotides read TGTGCCAGCAGCTTCAGGGGGACCGGGGAGCTGTTTTTT.

The chain joins TRBV6-5 to TRBJ2-1; 8 nucleotides line up with TRBD2. This CDR3 is 15 amino acids long. V trimming: 5 bases; J trimming: 6 bases; junction bases outside the gene matches: 9. CDR1 and CDR2 (germline): MNHEY, SVGAGI. The CDR3 coding sequence is TGTGCCAGCAGTCCGCTCGGACTAGCCCCCAATGAGCAGTTCTTC. It specifies CASSPLGLAPNEQFF.

The chain carries TRBV4-1 and TRBJ2-1, with 7 nucleotides matching TRBD1. The V segment lost 1 base and the J segment 6 bases; nucleotides outside the gene matches: 3. CDR3 length: 14 amino acids. Germline CDR1 is MGHRA and CDR2 is YSYEKL. The CDR3, as DNA: TGCGCCAGCAGCCAAGGTCCAGGGGGCAATGAGCAGTTCTTC. This gives the protein CASSQGPGGNEQFF.

This rearrangement joins TRBV19 to TRBJ1-1; 7 bases are shared with TRBD1. Germline lookup yields CDR1 LNHDA and CDR2 SQIVND (reference sequence). V lost 5 bases, J lost 9 bases, and 15 bases stayed unmatched. The length of the CDR3 is 15 residues. DNA of the CDR3: TGTGCCAGTAGTGCCCGGGACAGCGGCACCAAACAAGCTTTCTTT. Translation gives CASSARDSGTKQAFF.

This clone was seen ten or more times. This chain connects TRBV9 to TRBJ1-1; a weak D match, TRBD1 (5 bases). The CDR3 loop spans 14 amino acids. With 0 bases removed from V and 6 bases from J, the gap between germline ends came to 12 bases. CDR1 SGDLS and CDR2 YYNGEE come from the germline V gene. The CDR3: CASSVEVLGAEAFF. CDR3 nucleotide sequence: TGTGCCAGCAGCGTAGAAGTTCTAGGGGCTGAAGCTTTCTTT.

The chain employs TRBV5-4 and TRBJ2-7, with 8 bases fitting TRBD1. Looked up from germline, CDR1 is SGHNT and CDR2 is YYREEE (reference sequence). The V segment lost 0 bases and the J segment 2 bases; nucleotides outside the gene matches: 4. This CDR3 spans 15 amino acids. CDR3 coding DNA: TGTGCCAGCAGCTTGGGACAGGGGTCAGCCTACGAGCAGTACTTC. Translation: CASSLGQGSAYEQYF.

The genes are TRBV4-1 and TRBJ1-2, with no clear D. Deletions cut 4 bases from V and 2 bases from J, with 8 bases between. The CDR3 contains 13 residues. Germline V gene lookup returns CDR1 MGHRA and CDR2 YSYEKL. In DNA, the CDR3 is TGCGCCAGCAGCCCCCGGGAGAACTATGGCTACACCTTC. Its translation is CASSPRENYGYTF.

This clone was seen more than once but under ten times. J is TRBJ1-5 and V is TRBV2; TRBD1 might be the D (5 bases). CDR1 is SNHLY and CDR2 is FYNNEI in the germline V gene. Trimming took off 6 bases at V and 5 bases at J, with 17 bases between the two ends. This CDR3 has 15 residues. The CDR3 nucleotides are TGTGCCAGCAGGGGTGACGGGGGGTCCCATCAGCCCCAGCATTTT. Its protein product is CASRGDGGSHQPQHF.

V and J are TRBV7-3 and TRBJ2-3; 7 nucleotides align to TRBD1. The length of the CDR3 is 13 residues. Germline CDR1 SGHTA, CDR2 FQGTGA. Trimming removed 5 bases from V and 4 bases from J; junction bases left unmatched: 3. This chain's CDR3 is CASSRQGADTQYF. CDR3 sequence (DNA): TGTGCCAGCAGCAGACAGGGAGCAGATACGCAGTATTTT.

The chain links TRBV4-3 to TRBJ2-7; 7 bases are a match to TRBD1. The germline V gene encodes CDR1 LGHNA and CDR2 YSLEER. J was trimmed by 3 bases and V by 1 base; bases with no gene match: 3. The CDR3 runs 14 residues. DNA for the CDR3: TGCGCCAGCAGCCAAGGGACAGGTAACTACGAGCAGTACTTC. Translated: CASSQGTGNYEQYF.

The chain employs TRBV14 and TRBJ1-3; a possible D gene is TRBD1 (6 bases). This CDR3 is 14 amino acids long. Germline CDR1 and CDR2: SGHDN and FVKESK. Trimming took 4 bases from V and 9 from J, leaving 16 bases between them. The chain's CDR3 is CASSPTGTRGTIYF. The CDR3 coding sequence is TGTGCCAGCAGCCCGACCGGGACAAGGGGCACCATATATTTT. Full variable domain (rest looked up from reference TRBV14 and TRBJ1-3): EAGVTQFPSHSVIEKGQTVTLRCDPISGHDNLYWYRRVMGKEIKFLLHFVKESKQDESGMPNNRFLAERTGGTYSTLKVQPAELEDSGVYFCASSPTGTRGTIYFGEGSWLTVV.

This sequence joins TRBV28 and TRBJ2-7; no firm D call. Germline CDR1 is MDHEN and CDR2 is SYDVKM. The V and J ends lost 4 bases and 4 bases respectively, with 14 bases between them. The CDR3 consists of 14 residues. CDR3 sequence: CASSYQSEIYEQYF. DNA for the CDR3: TGTGCCAGCAGTTATCAAAGCGAGATTTACGAGCAGTACTTC.

V is TRBV25-1 and J is TRBJ2-5; tentatively, D is TRBD2 (5 bases). This CDR3 has 13 amino acids. V was trimmed by 1 base and J by 8 bases, leaving 11 bases between them. Germline CDR1 is MGHDK and CDR2 is SYGVNS. The CDR3 coding sequence is TGTGCCAGCAGTGAATTAGAGGGTCGAACCCAGTACTTC. Encoded protein: CASSELEGRTQYF. Full variable domain (rest looked up from reference TRBV25-1 and TRBJ2-5): EADIYQTPRYLVIGTGKKITLECSQTMGHDKMYWYQQDPGMELHLIHYSYGVNSTEKGDLSSESTVSRIRTEHFPLTLESARPSHTSQYLCASSELEGRTQYFGPGTRLLVL.

In DNA, the CDR3 is TGTGCCAGCAGTTTATGGGGTTCCTACACCTTC. As protein: CASSLWGSYTF. The chain employs TRBV12-3 or TRBV12-4 and TRBJ1-2; D not certain. This CDR3 comprises 11 residues. Between the trimmed V and J ends, which lost 2 bases and 10 bases, there was a span of 8 bases.

V gene TRBV27 combines with J gene TRBJ2-2; D is perhaps TRBD1 or TRBD2 (5 bases each). The germline V gene encodes CDR1 MNHEY and CDR2 SMNVEV (reference sequence). V was cut by 10 bases and J by 6 bases, with 12 bases left in between. This CDR3 comprises 12 residues. The CDR3 coding sequence is TGTGCCACTGGCCAGGGAGCCGGGGAGCTGTTTTTT. As protein: CATGQGAGELFF.